This TCR beta chain is from a study of T cell repertoires in cytomegalovirus infection (dated by TCRdb to 2018 to 2020). At the level of the whole study: Donor HLA type was relevant to the analysis, because carriage of CMV infection together with the matching HLA type was indicated by public TCR beta signatures.

On this clonotype: What antigen it recognizes has not been identified. No much larger clone exists at a distance of one base, and base qualities are not known.

General conclusions and limits of the study: Cumulative frequency of public TCR beta family members discriminated carriers of CMV infection plus the relevant HLA type in this cohort and an independent approximately 370-donor cohort. The ex vivo response was dominated by HLA-C-restricted CMV-specific TCR beta clonotypes, and the single most frequent clonotype in two of eight donors was supplied by these HLA-C-restricted clonotypes.

CDR1 and CDR2 were assigned from the germline V gene as MGHDK and SYGVNS. The CDR3 spans 17 residues, from the cysteine through the phenylalanine. Only the CDR3 portion is preserved as DNA: 51 bases, with reading frame beginning at the first base. V drops 0 bases and J drops 1 base, leaving 15 bases in between. The data were produced on an Illumina HiSeq 1500. Starting from the raw public reads, TCRdb applied fastp trimming at Q25, assembled clones with MiXCR and retained in-frame beta chains. Every CDR3 protein is listed once, alongside the most common genes and DNA of its rows. In all, the sample holds 250,000 or so distinct CDR3 sequences, and more than 15% of those were seen once. The ten largest make up less than 50% of the sample.

The chain uses TRBV25-1 and TRBJ2-5, with no confident D gene call. The source material was CD8+ T cells from PBMCs. The receptor was isolated from a human donor in good health (CMV status not recorded). Some clones in this sample may be carry-over from other donors' samples. The CDR3 protein sequence reads: CASSEYFVAEIQETQYF. The bases are TGTGCCAGCAGTGAATACTTCGTGGCAGAGATCCAAGAGACCCAGTACTTC.